This paragraph reports one T cell receptor (beta chain). This sample stems from a study of blood T cell repertoires in COVID-19. For the study at large: Sites across the United States, Italy and Spain contributed samples from acute and convalescent COVID-19.

Sequencing used immunoSEQ multiplex PCR; TCRdb keeps in-frame clones, though not all of them. This sample has about 300,000 clones, with around nine tenths found just once. CDR1 and CDR2 (germline): LGHNA, YNFKEQ. The CDR3 covers 18 residues. The ends lost 2 bases at V and 5 bases at J; junction bases unmatched: 7. This clonotype was sampled from a woman in her twenties or thirties with COVID-19, enrolled during active disease. Sequenced input: peripheral blood. The chain has TRBV4-2 and TRBJ2-6, with 12 nucleotides matching TRBD2. As DNA, the CDR3 is TGTGCCAGCAGCCAACCGACTAGCGGGAGTTTTAGGGCCAACGTCCTGACTTTC. This codes for CASSQPTSGSFRANVLTF.